This TCR beta chain was found in a study of control samples from healthy donors and cancer patients. CDR1 SNHLY and CDR2 FYNNEI come from the germline V gene. The CDR3 runs to 16 residues. Trimming shortened V by 5 bases and J by 2 bases, and 16 bases separated the two germline ends. Sequencing was performed with immunoSEQ multiplex PCR; in TCRdb, only in-frame clones are kept and a portion is missing. The sample records tens of thousands of clones, around 90% being singletons. This chain links TRBV2 with TRBJ1-5, with D tentatively TRBD1 (6 bases). Input material: PBMCs. This TCR was recovered from a man younger than 45 with colorectal cancer. The CDR3 is CASSPPQGVGNQPQHF. CDR3 nucleotides: TGTGCCAGCAGTCCACCACAGGGAGTGGGCAATCAGCCCCAGCATTTT. The whole variable domain, remainder taken from reference TRBV2 and TRBJ1-5, is EPEVTQTPSHQVTQMGQEVILRCVPISNHLYFYWYRQILGQKVEFLVSFYNNEISEKSEIFDDQFSVERPDGSNFTLKIRSTKLEDSAMYFCASSPPQGVGNQPQHFGDGTRLSIL.